A single sample is the source of the 17 T cell receptor beta chains below, sequenced in a study of CD8+CD57+ T cells in acquired aplastic anemia. Genomic DNA served as template for TCR beta VDJ and CDR3 profiling. TCRdb analysed the reads with MiXCR anew, one entry per CDR3 protein. The table lists 150,000 to 200,000 distinct CDR3 sequences, around 65% of them singletons, with around 46% in the top ten. Sequenced: sorted CD4+, CD8+, or CD8+CD57+ T cells (not recorded which) from PBMCs. The source of these receptors is a human donor with severe aplastic anemia or a healthy control (not recorded which).

The rearrangement links TRBV20-1 to TRBJ1-2; tentatively, D is TRBD1 (5 bases). Germline V gene sequence: CDR1 DFQATT, CDR2 SNEGSKA (reference sequence). The CDR3 runs to 13 residues. With 6 bases removed from V and 6 bases from J, the gap between germline ends came to 17 bases. CDR3 amino acids: CSATGTSSNGYTF. The CDR3 nucleotides are TGCAGTGCAACCGGGACTAGCAGCAATGGCTACACCTTC.

The chain recombines TRBV5-6 with TRBJ1-6, with unresolved D. The CDR3 is 14 amino acids. V gave up 7 bases and J gave up 3 bases, with 11 bases separating them. Looked up from germline, CDR1 is SGHDT and CDR2 is YYEEEE. This CDR3 is CASGREFYNSPLHF. DNA of the CDR3: TGTGCCAGCGGTCGCGAATTCTATAATTCACCCCTCCACTTT.

The V call is TRBV7-9, the J call TRBJ2-4; weak D call: TRBD2 (6 bases). CDR3 length equals 14 residues. The germline gives CDR1 SEHNR, CDR2 FQNEAQ (reference sequence). V lost 0 bases, J lost 10 bases, and 13 bases lay in between. For the CDR3, the DNA is TGTGCCAGCAGCTTAGCTGGGACTGAGGGGATTCAGTACTTC. It translates to CASSLAGTEGIQYF.

Of note for this clonotype: The junction departs from the called germline gene at one end, perhaps through a read error. V usage is TRBV5-1 and J usage is TRBJ1-6, with D perhaps matching TRBD1 (6 bases). Germline V gene lookup returns CDR1 SGHRS and CDR2 YFSETQ. The CDR3 length is 13 residues. CDR3 region: CASSNGQNSPLHF. The CDR3 DNA reads as TGCGCCAGCAGCAACGGACAGAATTCGCCCCTCCACTTT.

The rearrangement links TRBV15 to TRBJ2-5; unclear D gene. V was cut by 0 bases and J by 6 bases, with 11 bases left in between. The CDR3 totals 14 residues. CDR1 is LNHNV, CDR2 YYDKDF, per germline (reference sequence). This chain's CDR3 is CATSRDVGWKTQYF. In DNA form, the CDR3 reads TGTGCCACCAGCAGAGATGTGGGGTGGAAGACCCAGTACTTC. Filled out from reference TRBV15 and TRBJ2-5, the complete variable domain reads DAMVIQNPRYQVTQFGKPVTLSCSQTLNHNVMYWYQQKSSQAPKLLFHYYDKDFNNEADTPDNFQSRRPNTSFCFLDIRSPGLGDTAMYLCATSRDVGWKTQYFGPGTRLLVL.

The chain recombines TRBV5-4 with TRBJ1-6, with D possibly matching TRBD1 (6 bases). The V gene's germline CDR1 is SGHNT and CDR2 YYREEE (reference sequence). Trimming pared 5 bases from V and 7 bases from J, leaving 19 bases between. The CDR3 is 16 residues long. Here the CDR3 DNA reads TGTGCCAGCAGAACCTCCGAGGGGGGACGAAATTCACCCCTCCACTTT. It encodes CASRTSEGGRNSPLHF.

The chain employs TRBV6-5 and TRBJ2-7, with D unclear. This CDR3 region has 13 residues. Germline CDR1 MNHEY, CDR2 SVGAGI. V was shortened by 6 bases and J by 5 bases, with 14 bases between the two germline ends. The CDR3 coding sequence is TGTGCCAGCAGCAAGGGAATGGGGAACGAGCAGTACTTC. Protein: CASSKGMGNEQYF.

The chain couples TRBV15 to TRBJ2-7; 8 bases agree with TRBD1. CDR1 is LNHNV, CDR2 YYDKDF, per germline (reference sequence). With V trimmed by 8 bases and J by 8 bases, 17 bases remained unmatched. The CDR3 has 15 residues. This CDR3 is CATGSVGQGTVKQYF. In nucleotides, the CDR3 is TGTGCCACCGGGAGTGTTGGACAGGGAACCGTCAAGCAGTACTTC.

The V gene is TRBV29-1, the J gene TRBJ1-2, with a possible D match to TRBD1 (5 bases). V was clipped by 7 bases and J by 4 bases, with 22 bases between them. The CDR3 extends over 15 amino acids. The V gene's germline CDR1 is SQVTM and CDR2 ANQGSEA. DNA of the CDR3: TGCAGCGGGGGCAGGATGGTGTCCTCCTCCTATGGCTACACCTTC. Translated: CSGGRMVSSSYGYTF.

Details on this clonotype: Its ends do not fully match the called genes, so a read error is possible. The chain carries TRBV10-3 and TRBJ1-6; a weak D match, TRBD1 (6 bases). This CDR3 spans 15 amino acids. Germline-derived CDR1 and CDR2 are ENHRY and SYGVKD. The CDR3 DNA reads TGTGCCAGCAGTCCTTGGGAGAGGGGGAATTCACCCCTCCACTTT. Translating it yields CASSPWERGNSPLHF.

DNA of the CDR3: TGCAGTGCTGGGGGACAGTATAGCAATCAGCCCCAGCATTTT. Its protein is CSAGGQYSNQPQHF. The rearrangement uses TRBV20-1 and TRBJ1-5, with TRBD1 identical over 7 bases. V gave up 5 bases and J gave up 0 bases; unmatched junction bases: 4. The V gene's germline CDR1 is DFQATT and CDR2 SNEGSKA (reference sequence). CDR3 length: 14 amino acids.

The chain combines TRBV2 with TRBJ1-5, with D possibly TRBD1 on 5 matching bases. Trimming took off 6 bases at V and 7 bases at J, with 22 bases between the two ends. CDR1 is SNHLY and CDR2 is FYNNEI in the germline V gene. CDR3 length: 16 amino acids. CDR3 nucleotide sequence: TGTGCCAGCAGGGGACCCCCCCATGGGGTAATACAGCCCCAGCATTTT. Its translation is CASRGPPHGVIQPQHF.

V usage is TRBV24-1 and J usage is TRBJ2-7; tentative D call: TRBD2 (6 bases). This CDR3 has 15 residues. Germline V gene data show CDR1 as KGHDR and CDR2 as SFDVKD. The V end was cut by 9 bases, the J end by 5 bases, with 22 bases between. The chain's CDR3 is CATGPSGTSIHEQYF. In DNA, the CDR3 is TGTGCCACCGGGCCCTCAGGAACTAGCATCCACGAGCAGTACTTC.

Comments on this clonotype: The junction departs from the called germline gene at one end, perhaps through a read error. The chain joins TRBV7-9 to TRBJ2-5; 7 bases line up with TRBD2. The length of the CDR3 is 14 residues. CDR1 and CDR2 (germline): SEHNR, FQNEAQ (reference sequence). DNA of the CDR3: TGTGCTAGCAGCTTAAAGGGGAGGGTGGAGACCCAGTACTTC. Amino acids: CASSLKGRVETQYF. The full variable domain, its missing parts supplied by reference TRBV7-9 and TRBJ2-5, is DTGVSQNPRHKITKRGQNVTFRCDPISEHNRLYWYRQTLGQGPEFLTYFQNEAQLEKSRLLSDRFSAERPKGSFSTLEIQRTEQGDSAMYLCASSLKGRVETQYFGPGTRLLVL.

This clonotype was picked up many times. The genes are TRBV19 and TRBJ1-6; no reliable D call. The CDR3 contains 13 residues. Trimming shortened V by 5 bases and J by 10 bases, and 12 bases separated the two germline ends. The germline V gene has CDR1 LNHDA and CDR2 SQIVND (reference sequence). The CDR3 region has the DNA TGTGCCAGTAGTTCTGAAATGGGGTCACCCCTCCACTTT. Its protein is CASSSEMGSPLHF.

This rearrangement joins TRBV2 to TRBJ2-5; 16 bases agree with TRBD2. This CDR3 comprises 16 residues. The trim removed 6 bases at V and 5 bases at J, leaving 6 bases unmatched. Germline CDR1 and CDR2: SNHLY and FYNNEI. The CDR3 DNA follows: TGTGCCAGCAGCCCGGGACTAGCGGGGGGGGGTGAGACCCAGTACTTC. This sequence encodes CASSPGLAGGGETQYF. The whole variable domain, filled in from reference TRBV2 and TRBJ2-5, reads EPEVTQTPSHQVTQMGQEVILRCVPISNHLYFYWYRQILGQKVEFLVSFYNNEISEKSEIFDDQFSVERPDGSNFTLKIRSTKLEDSAMYFCASSPGLAGGGETQYFGPGTRLLVL.

Note on this clonotype: At one boundary the junction diverges from the germline segment, which might be a read error. The chain combines TRBV10-3 with TRBJ2-1; 9 nucleotides agree with TRBD1. Per germline, CDR1 ENHRY and CDR2 SYGVKD. CDR3 length equals 15 residues. CDR3 amino acids: CASSRTGTGNNEQFF. DNA of the CDR3: TGTGCCAGCAGTCGTACCGGGACAGGGAACAATGAGCAGTTCTTC.